The rows below give T cell receptor beta chains drawn from one sample of a study of T cell responses to AZD1222 COVID-19 vaccine. TCRdb keeps only in-frame clones here, not all; method: immunoSEQ multiplex PCR. The sample has approximately 100,000 clones, around 90% seen once. Sequencing used peripheral blood, obtained 28 days after the second AZD1222 dose. The receptor source for this set is an adult who received the AZD1222 COVID-19 vaccine. Both conserved end residues are part of each CDR3. Each record gives: J gene, D gene, clone size, V gene, CDR3 DNA, CDR3 protein. A D gene is named only where the DNA matches it firmly. Rows give clone size only sometimes, using once, few, many, or a class for an expanded clone.

TRBJ1-4	NA	NA	TRBV19	TGTGCCAGCAGGGACGGAGCAACTAATGAAAAACTGTTTTTT	CASRDGATNEKLFF
TRBJ2-7	NA	NA	TRBV4-2	TGTGCCAGCAGCCAAGGGGAAGGTAGGGGGTACGAGCAGTACTTC	CASSQGEGRGYEQYF
TRBJ1-1	TRBD1	few	TRBV3-1/TRBV3-2	TGTGCCAGCAGCCAAGGGACAGGGGGGACTGAAGCTTTCTTT	CASSQGTGGTEAFF
TRBJ2-5	NA	NA	TRBV5-1	TGCGCCAGCAGCTTGGGCTTAGGGAGAACGGGAGAGACCCAGTACTTC	CASSLGLGRTGETQYF
TRBJ1-2	NA	NA	TRBV5-1	TGCGCCAGCAGCTGGGGACAAGGCCGAAACTATGGCTACACCTTC	CASSWGQGRNYGYTF
TRBJ1-4	NA	NA	TRBV12-3/TRBV12-4	TGTGCCAGCAGTTTACGGATCGGAAAACTGTTTTTT	CASSLRIGKLFF
TRBJ1-4	TRBD1	NA	TRBV15	TGTGCCACCAGCCCCCGACAGGGTTCTAATGAAAAACTGTTTTTT	CATSPRQGSNEKLFF
TRBJ1-5	TRBD1	NA	TRBV19	TGTGCCAGTAGACAGGACAGGGGGTCGTATCAGCCCCAGCATTTT	CASRQDRGSYQPQHF
TRBJ1-5	TRBD1	NA	TRBV6-5	TGTGCCAGCAGTTACGGGACAGGGGGCAATCAGCCCCAGCATTTT	CASSYGTGGNQPQHF
TRBJ1-1	NA	NA	TRBV19	TGTGCCAGTACCTTAGGACGGATGAACACTGAAGCTTTCTTT	CASTLGRMNTEAFF
TRBJ1-2	TRBD1	NA	TRBV7-2	TGTGCCAGCAGCCCCGCCGGGACAGAAGGCTACACCTTC	CASSPAGTEGYTF
TRBJ1-4	NA	once	TRBV6-5	TGTGCCAGCAGTTACGGCAGCAGGGAAAAACTGTTTTTT	CASSYGSREKLFF
TRBJ2-5	NA	NA	TRBV7-6	TGTGCCAGCAGCTTAGAAGGGGGGGGCCCAACCCAGTACTTC	CASSLEGGGPTQYF
TRBJ1-1	TRBD1	NA	TRBV14	TGTGCCAGCAGCCGACAGGGGGTGACTGAAGCTTTCTTT	CASSRQGVTEAFF
TRBJ2-3	TRBD2	NA	TRBV5-5	TGTGCCAGCAGCCCGCGCAGGACTAGCGGGGGGTCCCCCGGTACGCAGTATTTT	CASSPRRTSGGSPGTQYF
TRBJ2-1	NA	NA	TRBV11-2	TGTGCCAGCAGCCCCGAGGGGGTGGGGTCCCCAGGTGAGCAGTTCTTC	CASSPEGVGSPGEQFF
TRBJ1-2	NA	NA	TRBV7-6	TGTGCCAGCAGCTTATGGGCAGGGGCGACTAACTATGGCTACACCTTC	CASSLWAGATNYGYTF
TRBJ2-2	NA	few	TRBV19	TGTGCCAGTAGTATAGGTCCGAGCGGCACCGGGGAGCTGTTTTTT	CASSIGPSGTGELFF
TRBJ2-1	NA	NA	TRBV7-3	TGTGCCAGTTCGAGCGGGCTAAGCTCCTACAATGAGCAGTTCTTC	CASSSGLSSYNEQFF
TRBJ1-5	NA	few	TRBV6-5	TGTGCCAGCAGTCCGAACCCCCGGGGCCAGCAGCATTTT	CASSPNPRGQQHF
TRBJ2-7	NA	NA	TRBV18	TGTGCCAGCTCACCCCAACTGGCAGAGAGAGGATACGAGCAGTACTTC	CASSPQLAERGYEQYF
TRBJ1-6	NA	NA	TRBV27	TGTGCCAGCAGTTACTGGGGTAATTCACCCCTCCACTTT	CASSYWGNSPLHF
TRBJ1-1	NA	NA	TRBV7-8	TGTGCCAGCAGCTTGGTGAGGGACACTGAAGCTTTCTTT	CASSLVRDTEAFF
TRBJ2-5	TRBD2	NA	TRBV7-9	TGTGCCAGCAGCCTGATGGGACTAGCGGGCCAAGAGACCCAGTACTTC	CASSLMGLAGQETQYF
TRBJ2-3	NA	NA	TRBV6-5	TGTGCCAGCAGGACGGACCTCACAGATACGCAGTATTTT	CASRTDLTDTQYF
TRBJ2-3	TRBD2	NA	TRBV5-1	TGCGCCAGCAGCTTGGAGCGGGGGGAGGCAGATACGCAGTATTTT	CASSLERGEADTQYF
TRBJ1-1	TRBD1	NA	TRBV6-5	TGTGCCAGCATCCCGGGGGACAGGGCAGTGGAAGCTTTCTTT	CASIPGDRAVEAFF
TRBJ1-6	NA	once	TRBV3-1/TRBV3-2	TGTGCCAGCAGCCACCGCACCCGAGGGGGGAGCTCCTATAATTCACCCCTCCACTTT	CASSHRTRGGSSYNSPLHF
TRBJ1-1	NA	NA	TRBV6-5	TGTGCCAGCGAGAGGGGACCGGAGGGGACTGAAGCTTTCTTT	CASERGPEGTEAFF
TRBJ1-2	NA	NA	TRBV5-6	TGTGCCAGCAGAATCGGGGTGGTAGGGCCTAACTATGGCTACACCTTC	CASRIGVVGPNYGYTF
TRBJ1-2	NA	NA	TRBV5-6	TGTGCCAGCAGCTTGAACTATGGCTACACCTTC	CASSLNYGYTF
TRBJ2-5	TRBD2	NA	TRBV5-1	TGCGCCAGCAGCTCCTTCGGACTAGCGGGGGTCCAAGAGACCCAGTACTTC	CASSSFGLAGVQETQYF
TRBJ2-1	NA	NA	TRBV11-2	TGTGCCAGCAGCAGCTGGGGGAACTACAATGAGCAGTTCTTC	CASSSWGNYNEQFF
TRBJ2-7	TRBD1	NA	TRBV19	TGTGCCAGTAGTATCGGGGACAGGGCTGGCGAGCAGTACTTC	CASSIGDRAGEQYF
TRBJ2-7	NA	once	TRBV11-2	TGTGCCAGCAGCTTAGATTTGGTACAGGGCTGGCACGAGCAGTACTTC	CASSLDLVQGWHEQYF
TRBJ1-2	NA	few	TRBV5-1	TGCGCCAGCAGCTTGGGCCTTACTAACTATGGCTACACCTTC	CASSLGLTNYGYTF
TRBJ2-3	TRBD2	NA	TRBV5-1	TGCGCCAGCAGCGCCCCGACTAGCGGGGGGGCAGATACGCAGTATTTT	CASSAPTSGGADTQYF
TRBJ1-2	TRBD1	NA	TRBV6-5	TGTGCCAGCAGTCCAGGACAGGGCAGTGGCTACACCTTC	CASSPGQGSGYTF
TRBJ1-4	NA	NA	TRBV3-1/TRBV3-2	TGTGCCAGCAGCCCCGGACACGCTGAAAAACTGTTTTTT	CASSPGHAEKLFF
TRBJ1-1	NA	once	TRBV12-3/TRBV12-4	TGTGCCAGCAGTTTACAACGGAGCTTTGAAGCTTTCTTT	CASSLQRSFEAFF
TRBJ1-4	NA	NA	TRBV19	TGTGCCAGCGCCTCGGGGGAGGCCGCCGATGAAAAACTGTTTTTT	CASASGEAADEKLFF
TRBJ2-5	TRBD2	NA	TRBV5-4	TGTGCCAGCAGCCCGCTAGCGGGACCTGGGGAGACCCAGTACTTC	CASSPLAGPGETQYF
TRBJ2-7	NA	NA	TRBV7-2	TGTGCCAGCAGCTCCCGTGTCCCACTCTACGAGCAGTACTTC	CASSSRVPLYEQYF
TRBJ1-2	TRBD1	few	TRBV27	TGTGCCAGCAGTCCCCCGGGACAGGGGATCGGTGGCTACACCTTC	CASSPPGQGIGGYTF
TRBJ1-2	NA	NA	TRBV5-4	TGTGCCAGCAGCCGAAAGACGGGGGGAAGTACCTCATATGGCTACACCTTC	CASSRKTGGSTSYGYTF
TRBJ1-6	TRBD1	NA	TRBV18	TGTGCCAGCTCACCATCCCGTGGGGGGACAGGGCTCTCACCCCTCCACTTT	CASSPSRGGTGLSPLHF
TRBJ2-1	NA	NA	TRBV12-3/TRBV12-4	TGTGCCAGCAGGGACTTCAATGAGCAGTTCTTC	CASRDFNEQFF
TRBJ1-2	NA	NA	TRBV27	TGTGCCAGCAGTTTGGGGGGAAACTATGGCTACACCTTC	CASSLGGNYGYTF
TRBJ1-1	TRBD1	NA	TRBV19	TGTGCCAGTACCCAATCACAGGGGAGGGGTGAAGCTTTCTTT	CASTQSQGRGEAFF
TRBJ2-3	NA	NA	TRBV19	TGTGCCAGTAGTACCCCAGGGCCGAGGGTAACAGATACGCAGTATTTT	CASSTPGPRVTDTQYF
TRBJ2-2	NA	NA	TRBV5-1	TGCGCCAGCAGCTTGGGACTAGGAGGGGAGCTGTTTTTT	CASSLGLGGELFF
TRBJ1-2	NA	NA	TRBV6-5	TGTGCCAGCCACCCCACAGGGCAAGTCTATGGCTACACCTTC	CASHPTGQVYGYTF
TRBJ2-3	TRBD2	NA	TRBV9	TGTGCCAGCAGCGTAGGTCCGGGGGGGCCGTTTCGGACAGATACGCAGTATTTT	CASSVGPGGPFRTDTQYF
TRBJ2-7	TRBD1	NA	TRBV5-1	TGCGCCAGCAGCTTAGATCCGGGACAGACCTACGAGCAGTACTTC	CASSLDPGQTYEQYF